The T cell receptor beta chain described here comes from a study of HIV-infected children after antiretroviral therapy interruption. Whole-study context: Continuous-treatment samples came from weeks 0, 48 and 150.

Whole-study findings and limits: Naive CD4+ sequences overlapped less between time points once interruption began.

Worth noting for this clonotype: As yet, its antigen is unknown.

CDR3 length equals 18 residues. V trimming: 7 bases; J trimming: 6 bases; junction bases outside the gene matches: 16. The TCR library was built from RNA with a 3' RACE protocol and unique molecular identifiers. Each CDR3 protein is one row after TCRdb ran MiXCR on the 3' RACE reads. The table records around 47,000 distinct CDR3 sequences, around 4.7% of them present only once. As to treatment: PENTA 11 planned treatment interruption arm or continuous ART arm. At least 24 weeks of at least three-drug ART, in children 2 to 15 years. The chain combines TRBV23-1 with TRBJ2-4; 12 bases match TRBD1. TRBV23-1 is treated as an ORF (open reading frame) with a function not yet certain. The sequence came from a pool of human donors with HIV. The material sequenced was CD45RA+ CD4+ T cells from PBMCs, pooled from several time points, taken from a donor given antiretroviral therapy, either interrupted or continuous. Sample subset: naive CD4+ CD45RA+ CD45RO- T cells. CDR3: CASTTPGTGGGGRNIQYF. CDR3 sequence (DNA): TGCGCCAGCACTACCCCGGGGACAGGGGGCGGAGGACGAAACATTCAGTACTTC.